This T cell receptor beta chain was found in a study of OX40 agonist ivuxolimab in advanced cancers. Overall study findings and caveats: With doses of 0.1-3.0 mg/kg, partial responders showed among the lowest clonal expansion.

Profiling relied on immunoSEQ multiplex PCR, and the TCRdb table lists in-frame clones only, not all of them. The data show approximately 87,000 clones, 88% seen once. CDR1 is SGHAT and CDR2 is FQNNGV in the germline V gene. This CDR3 comprises 15 residues. This clone has just one count. What it binds is unknown. Compared with germline, one end of the junction differs, possibly owing to a read error. This receptor was identified in an adult with an advanced solid tumor such as melanoma, head and neck, liver or kidney cancer. The genes are TRBV11-2 and TRBJ2-7; 15 nucleotides line up with TRBD2. The specimen was CD4+ or CD8+ T cells sorted from blood, collected in a trial of the OX40 agonist ivuxolimab. This CDR3 reads CVSSTGLAGGSRQYF. The CDR3 DNA reads TGTGTCAGCAGCACCGGACTAGCGGGAGGGAGCCGGCAGTACTTC.